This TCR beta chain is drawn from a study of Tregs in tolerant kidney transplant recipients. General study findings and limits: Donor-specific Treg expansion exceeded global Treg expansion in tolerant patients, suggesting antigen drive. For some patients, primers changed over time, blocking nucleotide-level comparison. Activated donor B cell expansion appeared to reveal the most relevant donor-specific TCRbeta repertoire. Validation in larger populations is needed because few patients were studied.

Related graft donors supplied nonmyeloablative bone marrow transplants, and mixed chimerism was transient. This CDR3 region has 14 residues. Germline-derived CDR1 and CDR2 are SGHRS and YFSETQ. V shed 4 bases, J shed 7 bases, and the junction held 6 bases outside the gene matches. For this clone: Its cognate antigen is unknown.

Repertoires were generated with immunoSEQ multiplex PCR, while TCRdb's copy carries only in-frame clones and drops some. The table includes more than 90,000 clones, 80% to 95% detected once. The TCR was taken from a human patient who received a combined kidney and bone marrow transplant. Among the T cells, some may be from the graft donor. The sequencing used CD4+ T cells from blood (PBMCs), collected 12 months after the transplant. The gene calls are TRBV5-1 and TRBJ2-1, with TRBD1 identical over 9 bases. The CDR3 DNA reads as TGCGCCAGCAGCCCTGGGACAGGGAGGAATGAGCAGTTCTTC. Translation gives CASSPGTGRNEQFF.